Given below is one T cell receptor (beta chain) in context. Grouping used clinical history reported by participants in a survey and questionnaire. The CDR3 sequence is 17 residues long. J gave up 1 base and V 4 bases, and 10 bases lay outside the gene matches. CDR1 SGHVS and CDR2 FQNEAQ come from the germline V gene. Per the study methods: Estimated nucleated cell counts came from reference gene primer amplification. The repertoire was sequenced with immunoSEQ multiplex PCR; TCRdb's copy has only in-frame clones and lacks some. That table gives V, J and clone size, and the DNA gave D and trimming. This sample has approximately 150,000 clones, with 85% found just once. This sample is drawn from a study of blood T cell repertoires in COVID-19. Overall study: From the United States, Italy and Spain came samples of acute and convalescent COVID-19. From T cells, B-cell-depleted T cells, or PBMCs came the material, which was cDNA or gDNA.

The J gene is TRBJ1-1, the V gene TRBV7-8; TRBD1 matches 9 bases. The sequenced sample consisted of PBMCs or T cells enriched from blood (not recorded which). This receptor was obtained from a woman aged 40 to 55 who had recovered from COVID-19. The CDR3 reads CASSSRIGQGPNTEAFF. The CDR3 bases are TGTGCCAGCAGCTCACGTATAGGACAGGGGCCGAACACTGAAGCTTTCTTT.